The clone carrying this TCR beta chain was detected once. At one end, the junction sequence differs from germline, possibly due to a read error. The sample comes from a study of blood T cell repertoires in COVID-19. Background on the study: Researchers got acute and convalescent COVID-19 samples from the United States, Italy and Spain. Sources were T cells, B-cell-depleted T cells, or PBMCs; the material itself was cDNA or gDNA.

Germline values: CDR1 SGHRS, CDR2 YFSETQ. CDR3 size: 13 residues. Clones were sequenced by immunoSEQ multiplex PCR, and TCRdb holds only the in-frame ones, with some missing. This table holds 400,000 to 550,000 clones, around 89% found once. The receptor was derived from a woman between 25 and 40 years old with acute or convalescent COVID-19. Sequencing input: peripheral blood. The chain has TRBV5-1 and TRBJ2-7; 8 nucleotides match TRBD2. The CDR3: CASTRGGSSEQYF. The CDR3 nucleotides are TGCGCCAGCACCCGGGGGGGGTCCTCCGAGCAGTACTTC.